The TCR beta chain described here comes from a study of early T cells in non-severe SARS-CoV-2 infection. Study in general: Unpaired chains resulted from sequencing bulk RNA of unsorted whole blood.

Attached unique molecular identifiers marked individual cDNA molecules. TCRdb analysed the 5' RACE reads with MiXCR anew, one entry per CDR3 protein. Counted here are roughly 34,000 distinct CDR3 sequences, around 4.3% occurring once; the ten biggest clones make up 5.5% to 6%. The CDR3 spans 16 residues. Germline V gene sequence: CDR1 MDHEN, CDR2 SYDVKM. Trimming stripped 6 bases from V and 0 bases from J, with 15 bases between. Ten or more counts support this clonotype. This TCR derives from an adult who was a healthcare worker with PCR-confirmed SARS-CoV-2 infection or an uninfected control (not recorded which). The chain recombines TRBV28 with TRBJ1-3, with unresolved D. The sequenced material came from whole blood. This CDR3 reads CASSTSGPSSGNTIYF. In DNA, the CDR3 is TGTGCCAGCAGCACATCAGGACCTTCCTCTGGAAACACCATATATTTT.